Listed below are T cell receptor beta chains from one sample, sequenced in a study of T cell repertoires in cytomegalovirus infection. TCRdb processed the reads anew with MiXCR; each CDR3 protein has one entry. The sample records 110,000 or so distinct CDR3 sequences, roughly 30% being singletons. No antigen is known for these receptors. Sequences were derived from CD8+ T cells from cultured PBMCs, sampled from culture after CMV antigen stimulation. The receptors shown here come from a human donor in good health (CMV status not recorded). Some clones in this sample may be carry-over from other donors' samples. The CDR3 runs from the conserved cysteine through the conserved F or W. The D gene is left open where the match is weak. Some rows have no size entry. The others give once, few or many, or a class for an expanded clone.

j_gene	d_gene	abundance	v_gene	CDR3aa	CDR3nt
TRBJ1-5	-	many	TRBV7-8	CASSLGGGKGSNQPQHF	TGTGCCAGCAGCTTAGGAGGGGGGAAGGGGAGCAATCAGCCCCAGCATTTT
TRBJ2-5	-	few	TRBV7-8	CASSLELTRETQYF	TGTGCCAGCAGCTTAGAGTTGACGAGGGAGACCCAGTACTTC
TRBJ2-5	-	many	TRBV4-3	CASSQGHRGTETQYF	TGCGCCAGCAGCCAAGGGCACCGGGGGACGGAGACCCAGTACTTC
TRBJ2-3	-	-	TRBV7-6	CASSTHRTDTQYF	TGTGCCAGCAGCACACACAGGACAGATACGCAGTATTTT
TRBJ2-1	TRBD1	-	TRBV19	CASSIGQGNNEQFF	TGTGCCAGTAGTATAGGACAGGGCAACAATGAGCAGTTCTTC
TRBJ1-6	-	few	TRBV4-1	CASSPRDVGYNSPLHF	TGCGCCAGCAGCCCCAGGGATGTCGGCTATAATTCACCCCTCCACTTT
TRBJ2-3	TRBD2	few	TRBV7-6	CASSRWTSGDTDTQYF	TGTGCCAGCAGCCGATGGACTAGCGGGGACACAGATACGCAGTATTTT
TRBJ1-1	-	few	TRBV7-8	CASSSWGTEAFF	TGTGCCAGCAGCTCCTGGGGCACTGAAGCTTTCTTT
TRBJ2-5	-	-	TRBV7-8	CASSLVQVDETQYF	TGTGCCAGCAGCTTAGTACAGGTGGACGAGACCCAGTACTTC
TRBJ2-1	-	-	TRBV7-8	CASSLGGRSNEQFF	TGTGCCAGCAGCTTAGGGGGGCGTAGCAATGAGCAGTTCTTC
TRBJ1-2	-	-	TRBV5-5	CASSLNRGANYGYTF	TGTGCCAGCAGCTTGAATCGGGGGGCCAACTATGGCTACACCTTC
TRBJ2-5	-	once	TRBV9	CASSPDFEKTQETQYF	TGTGCCAGCAGCCCTGATTTTGAAAAAACCCAAGAGACCCAGTACTTC
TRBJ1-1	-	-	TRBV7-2	CASSLGPLTGRLNTEAFF	TGTGCCAGCAGCTTGGGCCCCTTGACGGGCAGGCTGAACACTGAAGCTTTCTTT
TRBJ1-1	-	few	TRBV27	CASSLSGWGTEAFF	TGTGCCAGCAGTTTATCGGGGTGGGGCACTGAAGCTTTCTTT